The 14 T cell receptor beta chains below were found in one sample sequenced in a study of blood T cell repertoires in COVID-19. The assay was immunoSEQ multiplex PCR, and TCRdb's table has in-frame clones only and misses some. The table has a few hundred thousand clones, about 85% seen once. The sequencing input was peripheral blood. Source of these receptors: a man aged 60 to 69 who had recovered from COVID-19.

This clone has a single count. The chain joins TRBV7-2 to TRBJ1-2; 7 nucleotides align to TRBD1. J was trimmed by 5 bases and V by 5 bases; bases with no gene match: 5. Germline lookup yields CDR1 SGHTA and CDR2 FQGNSA. The CDR3 has 13 residues. CDR3 protein: CASSKDRDYGYTF. CDR3 coding DNA: TGTGCCAGCAGCAAAGACAGGGATTATGGCTACACCTTC.

This clone came up once. This chain joins TRBV5-1 and TRBJ2-3; 12 bases line up with TRBD2. This CDR3 comprises 17 residues. Germline V gene lookup returns CDR1 SGHRS and CDR2 YFSETQ. The V gene end was trimmed by 4 bases and the J gene end by 0 bases; junction bases not matched to a gene: 6. Here the CDR3 DNA reads TGCGCCAGCAGCCCTAGCGGGGGGGCCCTTAGCACAGATACGCAGTATTTT. The encoded protein is CASSPSGGALSTDTQYF.

The V and J genes are TRBV13 and TRBJ1-3; 8 nucleotides agree with TRBD1. Germline V gene data show CDR1 as PRHDT and CDR2 as FYEKMQ (reference sequence). The CDR3 has 14 residues. V lost 5 bases, J lost 4 bases, and 4 bases stayed unmatched. The CDR3 here is CASSPGTGGNTIYF. CDR3 DNA sequence: TGTGCCAGCAGCCCGGGGACAGGCGGAAACACCATATATTTT.

The genes are TRBV7-3 and TRBJ2-5; 9 bases line up with TRBD1. The CDR3 is 14 amino acids. Germline loops: CDR1 SGHTA, CDR2 FQGTGA. Unmatched junction bases numbered 5, after V lost 5 bases and J lost 4 bases. CDR3 coding DNA: TGTGCCAGCAGCCAGGGACAGGGAGGAGAGACCCAGTACTTC. Translation gives CASSQGQGGETQYF.

V is TRBV27 and J is TRBJ1-6, with TRBD1 matching 8 bases. Germline values: CDR1 MNHEY, CDR2 SMNVEV (reference sequence). Trimming took 5 bases from V and 0 from J; bases not matched to a gene: 9. The CDR3 length is 18 residues. This chain's CDR3 is CASSPGQGRSSYNSPLHF. As DNA, the CDR3 is TGTGCCAGCAGTCCTGGACAGGGCCGGAGCTCCTATAATTCACCCCTCCACTTT.

This clone has only a few counts. This chain connects TRBV27 to TRBJ1-5; D uncertain. V dropped 2 bases and J dropped 3 bases, with 26 bases sitting between them. Germline CDR1 MNHEY, CDR2 SMNVEV (reference sequence). The CDR3 spans 20 residues. CDR3 protein: CASSLRGRQGWFMHNQPQHF. CDR3 DNA sequence: TGTGCCAGCAGTTTACGCGGGAGACAAGGCTGGTTTATGCACAATCAGCCCCAGCATTTT.

In this sample, this clone turned up once. This clone may be a read error of a much larger clone one base away. This sample also contains other DNA sequences that code for the same CDR3. The CDR3 sequence is CASSSTGTGYFYEQYF. CDR3 in DNA: TGTGCCAGCAGCTCAACCGGGACAGGGTATTTCTACGAGCAGTACTTC. V and J are TRBV5-6 and TRBJ2-7, with 9 bases matching TRBD1. Germline-derived CDR1 and CDR2 are SGHDT and YYEEEE. J lost 3 bases, V lost 3 bases, and 10 bases had no gene match. This CDR3 has 16 residues.

The chain links TRBV5-1 to TRBJ1-4; 9 nucleotides agree with TRBD1. CDR1 is SGHRS and CDR2 is YFSETQ in the germline V gene. This CDR3 is built from 15 residues. With 0 bases clipped from V and 8 bases from J, the junction kept 5 bases outside the gene matches. CDR3: CASSLGRTGVEKLFF. CDR3 DNA: TGCGCCAGCAGCTTGGGCCGGACAGGGGTGGAAAAACTGTTTTTT.

The V and J genes are TRBV20-1 and TRBJ1-5, with 10 bases lining up with TRBD1. CDR1 and CDR2 (germline): DFQATT, SNEGSKA (reference sequence). With V trimmed by 3 bases and J by 2 bases, 1 base remained unmatched. The CDR3 is made up of 14 amino acids. CDR3 protein: CSASGTGGNQPQHF. In DNA, the CDR3 is TGCAGTGCTAGTGGGACAGGGGGCAATCAGCCCCAGCATTTT.

The chain couples TRBV5-4 to TRBJ2-3; 7 nucleotides line up with TRBD2. Germline V gene sequence: CDR1 SGHNT, CDR2 YYREEE (reference sequence). The CDR3 is made up of 15 amino acids. V lost 9 bases, J lost 2 bases, and 12 bases stayed unmatched. Written as DNA, the CDR3 is TGTGCCACCGCTGGAGGGACTAATCCCACAGATACGCAGTATTTT. Amino acids: CATAGGTNPTDTQYF.

The rearrangement links TRBV4-2 to TRBJ2-5; TRBD2 is a possible D gene (6 bases). CDR3 length equals 13 residues. Germline lookup yields CDR1 LGHNA and CDR2 YNFKEQ. Trimming cost V 4 bases and J 4 bases, with 10 bases left between them. The CDR3 loop is CASSLGGAETQYF. The CDR3, as DNA: TGTGCCAGCAGCCTCGGAGGGGCAGAGACCCAGTACTTC.

The chain is built from TRBV9 and TRBJ2-5, with unresolved D. The germline V gene has CDR1 SGDLS and CDR2 YYNGEE. V shed 5 bases and J shed 5 bases, with 10 bases lying between them. This CDR3 region has 12 residues. CDR3 amino acids: CASSPSEETQYF. The CDR3 DNA is TGTGCCAGCAGTCCCAGCGAGGAGACCCAGTACTTC.

In its sample, this clone was seen a few times. The chain combines TRBV7-2 with TRBJ1-1; possible D gene TRBD1, 5 bases. The V gene's germline CDR1 is SGHTA and CDR2 FQGNSA. With 3 bases removed from V and 1 base from J, the gap between germline ends came to 6 bases. The CDR3 is made up of 13 amino acids. The chain's CDR3 is CASSLQGNTEAFF. The CDR3 bases are TGTGCCAGCAGCTTGCAGGGGAACACTGAAGCTTTCTTT.

V is TRBV2 and J is TRBJ2-7; possibly TRBD1 for D (6 bases). Trimming shortened V by 3 bases and J by 3 bases, and 15 bases separated the two germline ends. The germline V gene has CDR1 SNHLY and CDR2 FYNNEI. CDR3 length equals 15 residues. The CDR3 DNA sequence: TGTGCCAGCAGTGATCGGGTTACAGGGATCTACGAGCAGTACTTC. Translated: CASSDRVTGIYEQYF.